The 26 T cell receptor beta chains below come from one sample, sequenced in a study of T cell responses to AZD1222 COVID-19 vaccine (dated by TCRdb to the early 2020s). Reading the label with the study, this specimen's time point is: baseline before first vaccination. Library prep was done by the immunoSEQ multiplex PCR assay. Not all clones reach the TCRdb copy of this immuneACCESS table, which keeps in-frame sequences only. Checked studies attribute under half of the gap to unresolved V genes and leave the rest unexplained. This sample has roughly 130,000 clones in its table, and 85% to 90% of those were observed once. Of the sample, approximately 3.3% falls within the top ten clones. The input for sequencing was peripheral blood, taken on day 0 of AZD1222 vaccination. The receptors derive from an adult in good health.

The CDR3 DNA reads TGTGCCAGCAGTTTACCAGGAACGGGCTACACCTTC. This translates into CASSLPGTGYTF. The chain is built from TRBV28 and TRBJ1-2; D is undetermined. CDR1 and CDR2 from the germline V gene are MDHEN and SYDVKM. The CDR3 spans 12 residues. The V and J ends lost 2 bases and 8 bases respectively, with 9 bases between them.

This rearrangement joins TRBV30 to TRBJ1-1, with unresolved D. Germline V lookup: CDR1 GTSNPN, CDR2 SVGIG (reference sequence). The CDR3 totals 12 residues. The ends were cut back, 4 bases at V and 6 bases at J, with 12 bases in the middle. This CDR3 reads CAWKGRWAEAFF. The CDR3 DNA reads as TGTGCCTGGAAAGGGAGGTGGGCTGAAGCTTTCTTT. Variable domain in full (rest from reference TRBV30 and TRBJ1-1): SQTIHQWPATLVQPVGSPLSLECTVEGTSNPNLYWYRQAAGRGLQLLFYSVGIGQISSEVPQNLSASRPQDRQFILSSKKLLLSDSGFYLCAWKGRWAEAFFGQGTRLTVV.

The CDR3 coding sequence is TGTGCCAGCAGCCTCGGACAGGGGAATCAGCCCCAGCATTTT. Its translation is CASSLGQGNQPQHF. The V call is TRBV28, the J call TRBJ1-5; 9 bases match TRBD1. The germline CDR1 and CDR2 sequences are MDHEN and SYDVKM. V lost 6 bases to trimming and J lost 4 bases; unmatched junction nucleotides: 4. This CDR3 is built from 14 residues.

CDR3 in DNA: TGTGCCAGCAGCTTAGAAGGGACAGTCCTCAATGAGCAGTTCTTC. This sequence encodes CASSLEGTVLNEQFF. The chain carries TRBV7-6 and TRBJ2-1; 7 nucleotides match TRBD1. Germline CDR1 and CDR2: SGHVS and FNYEAQ. The CDR3 totals 15 residues. The junction had 6 bases not matched to a gene; V was cut back by 1 base and J by 6 bases.

The chain uses TRBV9 and TRBJ2-2; either TRBD1 or TRBD2 may fit D (5 bases each). V lost 0 bases and J 4 bases, leaving 13 bases between the germline ends. The CDR3 has 16 residues. Germline lookup yields CDR1 SGDLS and CDR2 YYNGEE. The CDR3 DNA reads TGTGCCAGCAGCGTAGGGCTCGGGGCAGGCACCGGGGAGCTGTTTTTT. Its protein product is CASSVGLGAGTGELFF.

The chain combines TRBV5-1 with TRBJ2-2; 12 bases line up with TRBD2. In germline, CDR1 is SGHRS, CDR2 YFSETQ. Trimming removed 4 bases from V and 6 bases from J; junction bases left unmatched: 7. The CDR3 sequence is 16 residues long. CDR3 amino acids: CASSGTSGRLSGELFF. CDR3 nucleotide sequence: TGCGCCAGCAGCGGAACTAGCGGGAGGCTGTCCGGGGAGCTGTTTTTT.

The V call is TRBV20-1, the J call TRBJ1-2; possible D gene TRBD1, 5 bases. Per germline, CDR1 DFQATT and CDR2 SNEGSKA (reference sequence). The CDR3 is 11 residues long. The germline V and J ends were trimmed by 7 bases and 8 bases, with 14 bases remaining between them. The CDR3 sequence: CSVPTGHGYTF. CDR3 nucleotides: TGCAGTGTCCCAACGGGGCACGGCTACACCTTC.

This clone was recorded once. The V call is TRBV7-8, the J call TRBJ1-5; D gene ambiguous. The germline gives CDR1 SGHVS, CDR2 FQNEAQ. V lost 1 base and J lost 5, with 3 bases in between. This CDR3 has 12 residues. The CDR3 protein is CASSLDHQPQHF. Here the CDR3 DNA reads TGTGCCAGCAGCTTAGATCATCAGCCCCAGCATTTT.

The gene calls are TRBV7-9 and TRBJ2-3, with TRBD2 matching over 9 bases. The CDR3 runs to 14 residues. V lost 2 bases, J lost 6 bases, and 3 bases stayed unmatched. The germline CDR1 and CDR2 sequences are SEHNR and FQNEAQ (reference sequence). Here the CDR3 reads CASSLRLAGDTQYF. CDR3 nucleotide sequence: TGTGCCAGCAGCTTACGCCTAGCGGGGGATACGCAGTATTTT.

The chain employs TRBV28 and TRBJ1-2; a possible D gene is TRBD1 (6 bases). The V and J ends lost 3 bases and 2 bases respectively, with 10 bases between them. Per germline, CDR1 MDHEN and CDR2 SYDVKM. This CDR3 has 14 amino acids. CDR3: CASSLGHPNYGYTF. In DNA form, the CDR3 reads TGTGCCAGCAGTTTGGGACATCCCAACTATGGCTACACCTTC.

The V gene is TRBV6-2 or TRBV6-3, the J gene TRBJ1-2; TRBD1 matches 7 bases. Germline V gene sequence: CDR1 MNHEY, CDR2 SVGEGT. With 5 bases clipped from V and 6 bases from J, the junction kept 18 bases outside the gene matches. The CDR3 runs 17 residues. The CDR3 loop reads CASSQTLQGRRSNGYTF. CDR3 in DNA: TGTGCCAGCAGTCAAACCTTACAGGGGCGACGATCGAATGGCTACACCTTC.

The chain couples TRBV29-1 to TRBJ2-1; either TRBD1 or TRBD2 may fit D (6 bases each). The germline V and J ends were trimmed by 0 bases and 1 base, with 10 bases remaining between them. In germline, CDR1 is SQVTM, CDR2 ANQGSEA. The CDR3 contains 15 residues. Written as DNA, the CDR3 is TGCAGCGTTGAAGATACAGGGAGGTCCTACAATGAGCAGTTCTTC. This gives the protein CSVEDTGRSYNEQFF.

CDR3 nucleotides: TGTGCCAGCGACTGGACTATCACCGGGGAGCTGTTTTTT. Amino acid sequence: CASDWTITGELFF. The chain links TRBV18 to TRBJ2-2, with D tentatively TRBD2 (6 bases). CDR1 is KGHSH and CDR2 is LQKENI in the germline V gene. The CDR3 loop spans 13 amino acids. With 8 bases removed from V and 4 bases from J, the gap between germline ends came to 11 bases.

The chain is built from TRBV7-3 and TRBJ2-4; maybe TRBD2 (5 bases). Germline V gene lookup returns CDR1 SGHTA and CDR2 FQGTGA. With 5 bases removed from V and 6 bases from J, the gap between germline ends came to 11 bases. This CDR3 has 13 amino acids. CDR3 in amino acids: CASSPGLSNIQYF. In DNA, the CDR3 is TGTGCCAGCAGCCCTGGACTTTCAAACATTCAGTACTTC.

The V and J genes are TRBV7-2 and TRBJ2-1; a possible D gene is TRBD2 (6 bases). The CDR3 has 15 residues. Germline loops: CDR1 SGHTA, CDR2 FQGNSA. The ends were cut back, 5 bases at V and 7 bases at J, with 18 bases in the middle. CDR3 region: CASSLRGSWGNEQFF. As DNA, the CDR3 is TGTGCCAGCAGCCTGCGGGGCTCCTGGGGGAATGAGCAGTTCTTC.

This clone turned up a few times. The V and J genes are TRBV27 and TRBJ1-2; tentatively, D is TRBD1 (5 bases). Germline-derived CDR1 and CDR2 are MNHEY and SMNVEV (reference sequence). The germline V and J ends were trimmed by 8 bases and 1 base, with 11 bases remaining between them. The CDR3 is 13 amino acids. CDR3 in amino acids: CASQGGGNYGYTF. CDR3 in DNA: TGTGCCAGCCAGGGAGGCGGTAACTATGGCTACACCTTC.

The V call is TRBV20-1, the J call TRBJ1-4; D uncertain. This CDR3 region has 11 residues. Trimming shortened V by 3 bases and J by 6 bases, and 5 bases separated the two germline ends. Germline V lookup: CDR1 DFQATT, CDR2 SNEGSKA (reference sequence). The CDR3 sequence is CSASTDEKLFF. CDR3 DNA sequence: TGCAGTGCTAGTACAGATGAAAAACTGTTTTTT.

Here the CDR3 DNA reads TGTGCCAGCAGCGGCGGGACAGGGGAAGAGACCCAGTACTTC. This gives the protein CASSGGTGEETQYF. The V and J genes are TRBV5-8 and TRBJ2-5, with TRBD1 matching 10 bases. Looked up from germline, CDR1 is SGHTS and CDR2 is YDEGEE. The trim removed 4 bases at V and 3 bases at J, leaving 3 bases unmatched. The CDR3 spans 14 residues.

V usage is TRBV6-1 and J usage is TRBJ1-3; possible D gene TRBD1, 5 bases. V was trimmed by 3 bases and J by 0 bases, leaving 15 bases between them. The CDR3 is 17 residues long. Germline lookup yields CDR1 MNHNS and CDR2 SASEGT. The CDR3 here is CASSEPAGGVSGNTIYF. CDR3 nucleotides: TGTGCCAGCAGTGAGCCAGCCGGGGGTGTCTCTGGAAACACCATATATTTT.

The chain couples TRBV4-3 to TRBJ1-2; no reliable D call. V shed 1 base and J shed 4 bases, with 13 bases lying between them. CDR3 length: 15 amino acids. CDR1 LGHNA and CDR2 YSLEER come from the germline V gene. This chain's CDR3 is CASSQGSVDSYGYTF. Here the CDR3 DNA reads TGCGCCAGCAGCCAAGGGTCCGTCGATTCCTATGGCTACACCTTC.

V is TRBV27 and J is TRBJ1-1; D is uncertain. The CDR3 length is 13 residues. The ends were cut back, 8 bases at V and 2 bases at J, with 12 bases in the middle. Germline V gene lookup returns CDR1 MNHEY and CDR2 SMNVEV (reference sequence). The CDR3 DNA is TGTGCCAGCGGGGTAGGGAGAAACACTGAAGCTTTCTTT. Protein product: CASGVGRNTEAFF.

This clone was observed a handful of times. The gene calls are TRBV28 and TRBJ1-2; no definite D call. Germline V gene lookup returns CDR1 MDHEN and CDR2 SYDVKM. V gave up 3 bases and J gave up 7 bases, with 15 bases separating them. This CDR3 contains 14 residues. The chain's CDR3 is CASSFVDRPGGYTF. CDR3 in DNA: TGTGCCAGCAGTTTCGTCGACCGTCCCGGTGGCTACACCTTC.

The table lists this clone with a few counts. The rearrangement uses TRBV11-3 and TRBJ2-3; TRBD1 is a possible D gene (5 bases). Germline CDR1 is SGHNT and CDR2 is YENEEA. This CDR3 contains 13 residues. Trimming removed 7 bases at V and 1 base at J, with 9 bases between. CDR3 nucleotide sequence: TGTGCCAGCAAGGGCAGGGGCACAGATACGCAGTATTTT. It encodes CASKGRGTDTQYF.

V gene TRBV6-1 combines with J gene TRBJ1-6, with TRBD1 matching 7 bases. This CDR3 is 14 amino acids long. Losses at the gene ends were 7 bases for V and 2 bases for J; bases not matched to a gene: 2. CDR1 and CDR2 from the germline V gene are MNHNS and SASEGT. The CDR3 spells CASTQGAYNSPLHF. The DNA of the CDR3 is TGTGCCAGCACCCAGGGGGCCTATAATTCACCCCTCCACTTT.

For this clone: At one end the junction does not follow the germline gene, possibly because of a read error. DNA of the CDR3: TGTGCCAGCAGCTCGGGGACAGGGGACCCCCCGAGGGGCTTT. This translates into CASSSGTGDPPRGF. The V call is TRBV7-9, the J call TRBJ1-3; 10 bases map to TRBD1. The CDR3 is made up of 14 amino acids. The germline V gene encodes CDR1 SEHNR and CDR2 FQNEAQ (reference sequence).

The V call is TRBV5-1, the J call TRBJ2-7, with TRBD2 as a possible D gene (7 bases). This CDR3 has 15 amino acids. V was trimmed by 7 bases and J by 2 bases, leaving 19 bases between them. Germline V gene data show CDR1 as SGHRS and CDR2 as YFSETQ. In DNA form, the CDR3 reads TGCGCCAGCGGCCTGGGGGGCGGGGGTCCCTACGAGCAGTACTTC. It yields the protein CASGLGGGGPYEQYF.